The 6 T cell receptor beta chains below come from one sample, sequenced in a study of cytomegalovirus exposure and HLA in healthy donors. Use of 60 Vbeta and 13 Jbeta primers characterized the PCR. Produced via immunoSEQ multiplex PCR; TCRdb's table is partial and in-frame only. The table has under 200,000 clones, around 82% seen once. Sequenced material: PBMCs. These receptors came from a male donor in good health and CMV-seronegative.

The gene calls are TRBV7-9 and TRBJ2-3; D gene ambiguous. Germline V gene data show CDR1 as SEHNR and CDR2 as FQNEAQ (reference sequence). The CDR3 covers 13 residues. V lost 5 bases and J 0 bases, leaving 6 bases between the germline ends. The CDR3 loop reads CASSISSTDTQYF. CDR3 sequence (DNA): TGTGCCAGCAGCATTTCTAGCACAGATACGCAGTATTTT. The full variable domain, with the rest looked up from reference TRBV7-9 and TRBJ2-3, is DTGVSQNPRHKITKRGQNVTFRCDPISEHNRLYWYRQTLGQGPEFLTYFQNEAQLEKSRLLSDRFSAERPKGSFSTLEIQRTEQGDSAMYLCASSISSTDTQYFGPGTRLTVL.

The CDR3 coding sequence is TGTGCCAGCAGTCGGGACAGGTACAATGAGCAGTTCTTC. Its translation: CASSRDRYNEQFF. The chain carries TRBV25-1 and TRBJ2-1; 8 nucleotides agree with TRBD1. The germline CDR1 and CDR2 sequences are MGHDK and SYGVNS. The ends lost 5 bases at V and 4 bases at J; junction bases unmatched: 1. There are 13 residues in the CDR3. The whole variable domain, filled in from reference TRBV25-1 and TRBJ2-1, reads EADIYQTPRYLVIGTGKKITLECSQTMGHDKMYWYQQDPGMELHLIHYSYGVNSTEKGDLSSESTVSRIRTEHFPLTLESARPSHTSQYLCASSRDRYNEQFFGPGTRLTVL.

The CDR3 DNA reads TGTGCCAGCAGTCCTTTGGAGGGGGTTTATGGGACAGGGGACGAGCAGTACTTC. It specifies CASSPLEGVYGTGDEQYF. The chain uses TRBV28 and TRBJ2-7; TRBD1 matches 10 bases. V dropped 5 bases and J dropped 5; count of bases not matched to a gene: 18. Germline values: CDR1 MDHEN, CDR2 SYDVKM. The CDR3 is 18 amino acids.

This clone was seen a single time. The chain joins TRBV18 to TRBJ2-3; D call uncertain. Germline V gives CDR1 KGHSH, CDR2 LQKENI. The CDR3 consists of 17 residues. V was trimmed by 1 base and J by 4 bases, leaving 18 bases between them. Written as DNA, the CDR3 is TGTGCCAGCTCACCACTATCGCAGCGCCAACCCTCAGATACGCAGTATTTT. Encoded protein: CASSPLSQRQPSDTQYF.

The chain couples TRBV6-4 to TRBJ2-3; 10 nucleotides match TRBD2. This CDR3 contains 15 residues. Per the germline V gene, CDR1 is MRHNA and CDR2 is SNTAGT. The V and J ends lost 5 bases and 6 bases, in that order; junction bases with no gene match: 8. CDR3 residues: CASSTRTSGVDTQYF. Here the CDR3 DNA reads TGTGCCAGCAGTACTCGGACTAGCGGAGTCGATACGCAGTATTTT.

The count of this clone is one. This sequence joins TRBV25-1 and TRBJ2-7; the match to TRBD2 covers 10 bases. The CDR3 totals 13 residues. The V and J ends lost 5 bases and 2 bases, in that order; junction bases with no gene match: 0. Germline CDR1 reads MGHDK; CDR2 reads SYGVNS. CDR3 sequence: CASSLAGAYEQYF. The CDR3 DNA is TGTGCCAGCAGTCTAGCGGGAGCCTACGAGCAGTACTTC.